This T cell receptor (beta chain) emerged from a study of molecular identifiers for immune sequencing clone quantification. Study-wide results and caveats: For effector cells, clones above 20 RNA copies held over 98% of molecules; for naive cells, under 1%. Molecules of identical TCR sharing a barcode could underestimate highly expanded clone sizes. Among under 1.1 million naive cells, spiked Jurkat TCR RNA from a single cell was reportedly detectable.

Via MiXCR, TCRdb re-called the PCR reads, giving one row per CDR3 protein. The table lists about 70,000 distinct CDR3 sequences, about a fifth of them singletons, with about 1.6% in the top ten. This CDR3 is 12 amino acids long. The V and J ends lost 3 bases and 5 bases respectively, with 7 bases between them. Germline V gene sequence: CDR1 MDHEN, CDR2 SYDVKM. There are many counts of this clonotype. Its antigen remains unidentified. The source material was naive CD8+ T cells from blood, with Jurkat cell RNA spiked in. As for subset: FACS-sorted CD8+CD4-CCR7+CD45RA+ naive T cells. J is TRBJ1-1 and V is TRBV28; no firm D call. The source is a human donor in good health. Some libraries in this study had Jurkat cell RNA spiked in. The CDR3 DNA sequence: TGTGCCAGCAGTTTTGGACGGACTGAAGCTTTCTTT. Protein sequence: CASSFGRTEAFF.